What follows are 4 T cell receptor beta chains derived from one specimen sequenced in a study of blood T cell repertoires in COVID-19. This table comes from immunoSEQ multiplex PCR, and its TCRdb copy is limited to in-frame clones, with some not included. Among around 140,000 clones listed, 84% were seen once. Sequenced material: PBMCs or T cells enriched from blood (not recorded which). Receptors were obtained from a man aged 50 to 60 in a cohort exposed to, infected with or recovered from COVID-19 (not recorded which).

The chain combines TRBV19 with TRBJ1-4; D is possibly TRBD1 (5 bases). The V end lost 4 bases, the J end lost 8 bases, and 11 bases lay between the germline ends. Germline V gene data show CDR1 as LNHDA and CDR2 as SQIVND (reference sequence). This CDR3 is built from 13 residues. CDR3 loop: CASSKGVREKLFF. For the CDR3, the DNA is TGTGCCAGTAGTAAAGGGGTGAGAGAAAAACTGTTTTTT.

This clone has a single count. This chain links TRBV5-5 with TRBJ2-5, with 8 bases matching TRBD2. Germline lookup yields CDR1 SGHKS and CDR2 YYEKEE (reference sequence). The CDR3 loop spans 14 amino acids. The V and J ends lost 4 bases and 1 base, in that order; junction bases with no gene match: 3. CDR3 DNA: TGTGCCAGCAGCCCACTAGCGGCCCAAGAGACCCAGTACTTC. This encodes CASSPLAAQETQYF.

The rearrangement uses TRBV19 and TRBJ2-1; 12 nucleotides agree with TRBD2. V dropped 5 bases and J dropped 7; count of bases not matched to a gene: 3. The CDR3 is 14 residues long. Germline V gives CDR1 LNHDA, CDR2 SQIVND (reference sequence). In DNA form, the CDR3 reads TGTGCCAGTAGTCGGGGGACTAGCGGGAATGAGCAGTTCTTC. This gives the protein CASSRGTSGNEQFF.

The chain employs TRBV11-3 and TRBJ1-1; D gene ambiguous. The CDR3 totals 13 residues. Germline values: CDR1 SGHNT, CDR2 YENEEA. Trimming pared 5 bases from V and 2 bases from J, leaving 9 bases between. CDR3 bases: TGTGCCAGCAGCATCACACGTAACACTGAAGCTTTCTTT. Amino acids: CASSITRNTEAFF.